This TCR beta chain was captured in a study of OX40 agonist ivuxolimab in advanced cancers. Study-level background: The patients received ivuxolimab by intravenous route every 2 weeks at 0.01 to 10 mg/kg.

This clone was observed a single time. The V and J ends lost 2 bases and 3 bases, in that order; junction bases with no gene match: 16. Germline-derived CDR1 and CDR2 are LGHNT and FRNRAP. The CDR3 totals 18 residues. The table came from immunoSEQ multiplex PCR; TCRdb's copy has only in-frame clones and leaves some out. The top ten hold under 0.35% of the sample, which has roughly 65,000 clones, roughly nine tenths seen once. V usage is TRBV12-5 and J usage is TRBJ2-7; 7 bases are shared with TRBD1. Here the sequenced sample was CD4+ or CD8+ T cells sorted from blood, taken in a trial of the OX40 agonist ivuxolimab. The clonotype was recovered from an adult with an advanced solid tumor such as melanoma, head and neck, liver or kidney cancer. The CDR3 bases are TGTGCTAGTGGTTTGAAAACCTTAATCCCGGGACAGAGCTACGAGCAGTACTTC. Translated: CASGLKTLIPGQSYEQYF.